This T cell receptor beta chain stems from a study of T cell repertoires in cytomegalovirus infection (dated by TCRdb to 2018 to 2020). Some background on the complete study: The peptide stimulations were aimed at well-studied HLA-B-restricted epitopes as well as recently identified HLA-C-restricted CMV epitopes, whose presentation resists viral immunomodulation. Donor HLA type was relevant to the analysis, because carriage of CMV infection together with the matching HLA type was indicated by public TCR beta signatures. The study at large found these results: Carriers of CMV infection plus the relevant HLA type were discriminated by the cumulative frequency of public TCR beta family members in the study cohort and in an independent roughly 400-donor cohort. In the ex vivo response, HLA-C-restricted CMV-specific TCR beta clonotypes were dominant, and in two of eight donors the single most frequent clonotype came from this HLA-C-restricted group.

This clonotype occurred a few times. This clone's antigen is unknown. Per-base qualities were not stored, and no clone one base away is much larger. V gives up 5 bases and J gives up 0 bases, and the segment between their germline ends measures 17 bases. The cysteine opens and the phenylalanine closes a CDR3 of 16 amino acids. CDR3 DNA only is kept here, 48 bases in frame from base 1. The germline V gene yields SGHVS for CDR1 and FQNEAQ for CDR2. Read against the paper, the sample's treatment or condition label means: in vitro stimulation with specific CMV peptide epitopes to enrich CMV-specific T cells. The data were produced on an Illumina HiSeq 1500. Through fastp at Q25 and MiXCR, TCRdb rebuilt clones from the public reads, retaining in-frame beta chains. One record per CDR3 amino acid sequence lists the most common genes and DNA. For this sample there are about 55,000 distinct CDR3 sequences; roughly 20% appear just once. 64% of the sample is held by the ten biggest clonotypes.

The V and J segments used are TRBV7-8 and TRBJ2-7, with a tentative D gene TRBD1 over 6 matching bases. This TCR derives from a human donor in good health (CMV status not recorded). Some clones in this sample may be carry-over from other donors' samples. Sequencing was performed on CD8+ T cells from cultured PBMCs, taken from culture after CMV antigen stimulation. CDR3 reads: CASSQVLDRSSYEQYF. The DNA sequence is given as TGTGCCAGCAGCCAAGTTCTGGACAGAAGCTCCTACGAGCAGTACTTC. With all but the CDR3 taken from the reference TRBV7-8 and TRBJ2-7 genes, the full variable domain is: GAGVSQSPRYKVAKRGQDVALRCDPISGHVSLFWYQQALGQGPEFLTYFQNEAQLDKSGLPSDRFFAERPEGSVSTLKIQRTQQEDSAVYLCASSQVLDRSSYEQYFGPGTRLTVT.